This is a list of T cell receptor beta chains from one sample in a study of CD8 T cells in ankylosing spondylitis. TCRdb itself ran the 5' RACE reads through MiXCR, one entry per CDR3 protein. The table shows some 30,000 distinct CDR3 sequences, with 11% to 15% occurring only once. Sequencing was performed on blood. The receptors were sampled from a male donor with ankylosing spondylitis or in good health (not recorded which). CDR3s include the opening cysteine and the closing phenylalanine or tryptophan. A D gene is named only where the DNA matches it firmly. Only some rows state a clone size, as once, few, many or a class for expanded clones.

DNA: TGCAGCGTTGCGAGAGACACAGATACGCAGTATTTT
CDR3: CSVARDTDTQYF
D: NA
size: few
J: TRBJ2-3
V: TRBV29-1

DNA: TGTGCCAGCAGTTTATCGTCGGCAGCGCCTAATGAAAAACTGTTTTTT
CDR3: CASSLSSAAPNEKLFF
D: NA
size: few
J: TRBJ1-4
V: TRBV27

DNA: TGTGCCAGCAGCTTTGGAACCGAGGCGGATGAGCAGTTCTTC
CDR3: CASSFGTEADEQFF
D: NA
size: few
J: TRBJ2-1
V: TRBV7-3

DNA: TGTGCCAGCAGTCCCAGCGGGGAGCTGTTTTTT
CDR3: CASSPSGELFF
D: NA
size: few
J: TRBJ2-2
V: TRBV12-3/TRBV12-4

DNA: TGTGCCAGCAGTGAAAAGGGCCACAGGGGGACTTTCTTT
CDR3: CASSEKGHRGTFF
D: TRBD1
size: NA
J: TRBJ1-1
V: TRBV2

DNA: TGTGCCAGCAGCTTAGATGGCAGGGGGTATGGCTACACCTTC
CDR3: CASSLDGRGYGYTF
D: TRBD1
size: few
J: TRBJ1-2
V: TRBV7-2

DNA: TGTGCCAGCAGTCGCGGCACTGAAGCTTTCTTT
CDR3: CASSRGTEAFF
D: NA
size: few
J: TRBJ1-1
V: TRBV12-3/TRBV12-4

DNA: TGTGCCAGCAGTGAATGGTACAATGAGCAGTTCTTC
CDR3: CASSEWYNEQFF
D: NA
size: few
J: TRBJ2-1
V: TRBV25-1

DNA: TGCGCCAGCAGCCACCGGGACCGGGAGGAGCTGTTTTTT
CDR3: CASSHRDREELFF
D: NA
size: few
J: TRBJ2-2
V: TRBV4-3

DNA: TGTGCCAGCATAGGAGATTTTACGACAGATACGCAGTATTTT
CDR3: CASIGDFTTDTQYF
D: NA
size: NA
J: TRBJ2-3
V: TRBV28

DNA: TGTGCCAGCAGCATCAGAGGGGTACTTCCTAATGAAAAACTGTTTTTT
CDR3: CASSIRGVLPNEKLFF
D: NA
size: few
J: TRBJ1-4
V: TRBV7-2

DNA: TGCGCCAGCAGCTTGGGACTAGCGGCGAACACCGGGGAGCTGTTTTTT
CDR3: CASSLGLAANTGELFF
D: TRBD2
size: few
J: TRBJ2-2
V: TRBV5-1

DNA: TGCAGTGCTAGAGATCATAGTGTGGGAGTCAAAGAAAAACTGTTTTTT
CDR3: CSARDHSVGVKEKLFF
D: NA
size: NA
J: TRBJ1-4
V: TRBV20-1

DNA: TGCAGTGCTGCCGGGACAGCGACCGGGGAGCTGTTTTTT
CDR3: CSAAGTATGELFF
D: TRBD1
size: NA
J: TRBJ2-2
V: TRBV20-1

DNA: TGTGCCAGCAGAGACAGGGACAACACCGGGGAGCTGTTTTTT
CDR3: CASRDRDNTGELFF
D: TRBD1
size: few
J: TRBJ2-2
V: TRBV3-1

DNA: TGCGCCAGCAGTATCGTCCTTCCCACCGGGGAGCTGTTTTTT
CDR3: CASSIVLPTGELFF
D: NA
size: few
J: TRBJ2-2
V: TRBV5-1

DNA: TGCGCCAGCAGCTTGACTAGCGGGAGTGGTTACAATGAGCAGTTCTTC
CDR3: CASSLTSGSGYNEQFF
D: TRBD2
size: many
J: TRBJ2-1
V: TRBV5-1

DNA: TGCGCCAGCAGCCAAGATTCTTGGGACAGAGGCTACACCTTC
CDR3: CASSQDSWDRGYTF
D: TRBD1
size: few
J: TRBJ1-2
V: TRBV4-1

DNA: TGTGCCAGCAGTTCTCCGGGACAGGGGGCCGCAGATACGCAGTATTTT
CDR3: CASSSPGQGAADTQYF
D: TRBD1
size: few
J: TRBJ2-3
V: TRBV28

DNA: TGTGCCATCAGTACAGGGGCCCAAGAGACCCAGTACTTC
CDR3: CAISTGAQETQYF
D: TRBD1
size: NA
J: TRBJ2-5
V: TRBV10-3

DNA: TGTGCCAGCAGTTATGGGGACAGCTCCTACAATGAGCAGTTCTTC
CDR3: CASSYGDSSYNEQFF
D: TRBD1
size: NA
J: TRBJ2-1
V: TRBV6-2/TRBV6-3

DNA: TGCAGTGCCGTCCAGGGACAGGGGGCCAAAAACATTCAGTACTTC
CDR3: CSAVQGQGAKNIQYF
D: TRBD1
size: few
J: TRBJ2-4
V: TRBV20-1

DNA: TGTGCCAGCAGCCGCGAATCCGGTTTGGTCACTGAAGCTTTCTTT
CDR3: CASSRESGLVTEAFF
D: NA
size: NA
J: TRBJ1-1
V: TRBV7-2

DNA: TGTGCCAGCAGCCCGGGACCCCCGCAGTGGGAGACCCAGTACTTC
CDR3: CASSPGPPQWETQYF
D: NA
size: NA
J: TRBJ2-5
V: TRBV3-1

DNA: TGTGCCAGCAGCCTACAGACAGTGAGGGCGAACACCGGGGAGCTGTTTTTT
CDR3: CASSLQTVRANTGELFF
D: NA
size: few
J: TRBJ2-2
V: TRBV7-6

DNA: TGTGCCACCAGTGATCAGGGACAGTACTATGGCTACACCTTC
CDR3: CATSDQGQYYGYTF
D: TRBD1
size: NA
J: TRBJ1-2
V: TRBV24-1

DNA: TGCAGTGCTACCCCAGGGGGCAATCAGCCCCAGCATTTT
CDR3: CSATPGGNQPQHF
D: NA
size: NA
J: TRBJ1-5
V: TRBV20-1

DNA: TGCAGCGCGGTTAGAGGGAACGGGAATGAGCAGTTCTTC
CDR3: CSAVRGNGNEQFF
D: NA
size: many
J: TRBJ2-1
V: TRBV29-1

DNA: TGTGCCAGCAGCATAGGCACAGGCCATCAGCCCCAGCATTTT
CDR3: CASSIGTGHQPQHF
D: NA
size: NA
J: TRBJ1-5
V: TRBV28

DNA: TGCGCCAGCAGCTCGACAGTCAACGATGAAAAACTGTTTTTT
CDR3: CASSSTVNDEKLFF
D: NA
size: NA
J: TRBJ1-4
V: TRBV5-1

DNA: TGCAGCGTTGGTTACGGGGGGCAGGCAGATACGCAGTATTTT
CDR3: CSVGYGGQADTQYF
D: NA
size: few
J: TRBJ2-3
V: TRBV29-1

DNA: TGCAGTGCTGAAACCGGGACTAGAGACACAGATACGCAGTATTTT
CDR3: CSAETGTRDTDTQYF
D: TRBD2
size: few
J: TRBJ2-3
V: TRBV20-1

DNA: TGCAGTGCTAGCCCCTTCACCCCCAATGAGCAGTTCTTC
CDR3: CSASPFTPNEQFF
D: NA
size: few
J: TRBJ2-1
V: TRBV20-1

DNA: TGTGCCACCAGCAGCGAGCAGGCCGCGGGTGAAAAACTGTTTTTT
CDR3: CATSSEQAAGEKLFF
D: NA
size: few
J: TRBJ1-4
V: TRBV15

DNA: TGCGCCAGCAGCTTGGATCCGGGAGGGCGTTCCTACGAGCAGTACTTC
CDR3: CASSLDPGGRSYEQYF
D: TRBD2
size: medium-sized
J: TRBJ2-7
V: TRBV5-1

DNA: TGCGCCAGCAGCTACCGGGACAACACAGATACGCAGTATTTT
CDR3: CASSYRDNTDTQYF
D: NA
size: NA
J: TRBJ2-3
V: TRBV5-1

DNA: TGTGCCAGCAGCCCTTTTAGGGAGGCGGTAACAGATACGCAGTATTTT
CDR3: CASSPFREAVTDTQYF
D: NA
size: NA
J: TRBJ2-3
V: TRBV11-2

DNA: TGTGCCAGCAGTCGTGACAGCTCGAACACCGGGGAGCTGTTTTTT
CDR3: CASSRDSSNTGELFF
D: NA
size: NA
J: TRBJ2-2
V: TRBV28

DNA: TGTGCCAGCAGCTTAGGCCAGCACGGGGAGCTGTTTTTT
CDR3: CASSLGQHGELFF
D: NA
size: NA
J: TRBJ2-2
V: TRBV7-9

DNA: TGTGCCAGCAGTTCCCAGGGAGGTGGGTCCTACGAGCAGTACTTC
CDR3: CASSSQGGGSYEQYF
D: NA
size: few
J: TRBJ2-7
V: TRBV12-3/TRBV12-4

DNA: TGTGCCAGCAGCCCTCGGGGCGATGAAAAACTGTTTTTT
CDR3: CASSPRGDEKLFF
D: NA
size: few
J: TRBJ1-4
V: TRBV7-2

DNA: TGTGCCAGCAGTGAAGCAGCAGTAGCCAAAAACATTCAGTACTTC
CDR3: CASSEAAVAKNIQYF
D: NA
size: NA
J: TRBJ2-4
V: TRBV6-1

DNA: TGCAGTGCTTCAGGGACTAGCGGGTACGAGCAGTACTTC
CDR3: CSASGTSGYEQYF
D: TRBD2
size: NA
J: TRBJ2-7
V: TRBV20-1

DNA: TGTGCCAGCAGTTTATGGGCGGGGCAGGACGTCTATGGCTACACCTTC
CDR3: CASSLWAGQDVYGYTF
D: NA
size: NA
J: TRBJ1-2
V: TRBV27

DNA: TGTGCCAGCAGCCTGAGCAGGGGGGTGGCAGATACGCAGTATTTT
CDR3: CASSLSRGVADTQYF
D: NA
size: NA
J: TRBJ2-3
V: TRBV7-8

DNA: TGTGCCAGCAGCCCGGTGGGGGGCTTGGCAGAGACCCAGTACTTC
CDR3: CASSPVGGLAETQYF
D: NA
size: NA
J: TRBJ2-5
V: TRBV12-3/TRBV12-4

DNA: TGCAGCGTTGAAGCCCCCGGGGGGGTAACGCAGTATTTT
CDR3: CSVEAPGGVTQYF
D: TRBD2
size: few
J: TRBJ2-3
V: TRBV29-1

DNA: TGTGCCAGCAGCCCGTTTTCGACCGGGGAGCTGTTTTTT
CDR3: CASSPFSTGELFF
D: NA
size: few
J: TRBJ2-2
V: TRBV3-1

DNA: TGTGCCAGCACCCTGGACGGCCTTGAGGATACGCAGTATTTT
CDR3: CASTLDGLEDTQYF
D: NA
size: few
J: TRBJ2-3
V: TRBV7-2

DNA: TGTGCCAGCAGTTTAGGGACCATCGACACCGGGGAGCTGTTTTTT
CDR3: CASSLGTIDTGELFF
D: NA
size: NA
J: TRBJ2-2
V: TRBV28

DNA: TGTGCCAGCAGCTTAAACGCCAGGGCGAATGAGCAGTTCTTC
CDR3: CASSLNARANEQFF
D: NA
size: few
J: TRBJ2-1
V: TRBV7-7

DNA: TGTGCCTGGAGGTATGAGGGACAGTGGAACACTGAAGCTTTCTTT
CDR3: CAWRYEGQWNTEAFF
D: TRBD1
size: NA
J: TRBJ1-1
V: TRBV30

DNA: TGCGCCAGCAGCTTGGGGACAGGGCCCACTGAAGCTTTCTTT
CDR3: CASSLGTGPTEAFF
D: TRBD1
size: many
J: TRBJ1-1
V: TRBV5-1

DNA: TGCGCCAGCAGCCAGGGGAGCCCGGCGGGCACTGAAGCTTTCTTT
CDR3: CASSQGSPAGTEAFF
D: NA
size: few
J: TRBJ1-1
V: TRBV4-1